These 26 T cell receptor beta chains were all obtained from the same sample, sequenced in a study of a mutant IDH1 vaccine in newly diagnosed glioma (dated by TCRdb to the early 2020s). Libraries were made using the immunoSEQ multiplex PCR assay. Held by TCRdb, this immuneACCESS table contains in-frame sequences only and omits some clones. Under half of the omission traces to an unresolved V gene where checked; the cause of the rest is unknown. This sample gives 50,000 to 85,000 clones in total; over 75% of them show up just once. Clones ranked in the top ten supply 10% to 15% of the sample. No antigen is known for these receptors. What the time point label conveys for this sample: week 23, last vaccination. Every vaccine dose consisted of 300 ug of a 20-mer mutant IDH1 peptide in Montanide, administered subcutaneously together with topical imiquimod. This specimen was PBMCs, taken from a glioma patient whose treatment included an IDH1 peptide vaccine. Source of these receptors: a man in his late teens or twenties with glioma.

V usage is TRBV7-9 and J usage is TRBJ1-2; possibly TRBD1 for D (5 bases). Germline CDR1 SEHNR, CDR2 FQNEAQ (reference sequence). The V end was cut by 0 bases, the J end by 0 bases, with 8 bases between. CDR3 size: 15 residues. Here the CDR3 DNA reads TGTGCCAGCAGCTTAGCGGGACGGGCTAACTATGGCTACACCTTC. Translating gives CASSLAGRANYGYTF.

This chain connects TRBV9 to TRBJ2-3; 9 bases are shared with TRBD2. Losses at the gene ends were 4 bases for V and 5 bases for J; bases not matched to a gene: 17. This CDR3 is 18 amino acids long. Germline CDR1 is SGDLS and CDR2 is YYNGEE. Here the CDR3 DNA reads TGTGCCAGCAGCCAGGCCGAGGCGGGACTAGCCGCGGGAGATACGCAGTATTTT. Residues: CASSQAEAGLAAGDTQYF.

The J gene is TRBJ1-3, the V gene TRBV30, with 9 nucleotides matching TRBD1. The J segment lost 0 bases and the V segment lost 3 bases, leaving 3 bases of the junction unmatched. The CDR3 totals 15 residues. From germline, CDR1 is GTSNPN and CDR2 SVGIG (reference sequence). The CDR3 here is CAWRRDRVSGNTIYF. The CDR3 DNA sequence: TGTGCCTGGAGGCGGGACAGGGTCTCTGGAAACACCATATATTTT.

This clone was seen a few times. The chain links TRBV7-9 to TRBJ1-2; 9 bases map to TRBD1. The CDR3 is 15 residues long. V gave up 5 bases and J gave up 5 bases; unmatched junction bases: 9. The germline V gene encodes CDR1 SEHNR and CDR2 FQNEAQ (reference sequence). The chain's CDR3 is CASSGGTGIWYGYTF. DNA for the CDR3: TGTGCCAGCAGCGGCGGGACAGGGATTTGGTATGGCTACACCTTC.

The DNA of the CDR3 is TGTGCCAGCAGCTTAGGGGGCGGGTCAGATACGCAGTATTTT. It translates to CASSLGGGSDTQYF. The genes are TRBV7-3 and TRBJ2-3, with D possibly TRBD1 on 6 matching bases. The V end was cut by 2 bases, the J end by 4 bases, with 10 bases between. This CDR3 has 14 amino acids. CDR1 and CDR2 (germline): SGHTA, FQGTGA.

The chain joins TRBV5-1 to TRBJ1-2; weak D call: TRBD1 (5 bases). V lost 0 bases to trimming and J lost 8 bases, with 11 bases between them. Germline V gene lookup returns CDR1 SGHRS and CDR2 YFSETQ. The CDR3 contains 13 residues. This chain's CDR3 is CASSLDQGPGYTF. The CDR3 DNA reads as TGCGCCAGCAGCTTGGATCAGGGCCCAGGCTACACCTTC.

The gene calls are TRBV7-2 and TRBJ2-7; 8 nucleotides align to TRBD2. The V gene end was trimmed by 4 bases and the J gene end by 5 bases; junction bases not matched to a gene: 16. This CDR3 is 17 amino acids long. Germline assignment: CDR1 SGHTA and CDR2 FQGNSA. CDR3 region: CASSSPKRGPFLDEQYF. The DNA of the CDR3 is TGTGCCAGCAGCTCCCCTAAGCGGGGGCCATTCCTAGACGAGCAGTACTTC.

This clone has only a few counts. CDR3 protein: CASSLGGNEKLFF. The CDR3 nucleotides are TGTGCCAGCAGCTTGGGCGGTAATGAAAAACTGTTTTTT. The chain is built from TRBV5-4 and TRBJ1-4; D is undetermined. With 0 bases removed from V and 4 bases from J, the gap between germline ends came to 4 bases. Germline CDR1 SGHNT, CDR2 YYREEE (reference sequence). The CDR3 is made up of 13 amino acids.

The chain recombines TRBV15 with TRBJ2-3, with 8 nucleotides matching TRBD1. Germline-derived CDR1 and CDR2 are LNHNV and YYDKDF (reference sequence). The CDR3 length is 16 residues. J gave up 4 bases and V 0 bases, and 6 bases lay outside the gene matches. CDR3 sequence reads: CATSRDIYRGADTQYF. The CDR3 region has the DNA TGTGCCACCAGCAGAGATATTTACAGGGGGGCAGATACGCAGTATTTT.

The V gene is TRBV4-1, the J gene TRBJ2-3; D not resolved. The CDR3 length is 13 residues. The germline CDR1 and CDR2 sequences are MGHRA and YSYEKL. The V gene lost 2 bases and the J gene lost 0 bases, with 3 bases spanning the gap. The CDR3: CASSQSSTDTQYF. CDR3 sequence (DNA): TGCGCCAGCAGCCAATCGAGCACAGATACGCAGTATTTT.

J is TRBJ1-2 and V is TRBV5-6, with D possibly being TRBD1 (5 bases). The CDR3 has 13 residues. Trimming stripped 0 bases from V and 5 bases from J, with 8 bases between. Per the germline V gene, CDR1 is SGHDT and CDR2 is YYEEEE. CDR3 nucleotide sequence: TGTGCCAGCAGCTTGGACCAGGGATATGGCTACACCTTC. This encodes CASSLDQGYGYTF.

The V and J genes are TRBV7-9 and TRBJ1-5, with 9 bases lining up with TRBD1. The V gene end was trimmed by 5 bases and the J gene end by 6 bases; junction bases not matched to a gene: 17. In germline, CDR1 is SEHNR, CDR2 FQNEAQ (reference sequence). The CDR3 covers 18 residues. This CDR3 is CASSPPGGTGRFGQPQHF. CDR3 nucleotide sequence: TGTGCCAGCAGCCCCCCCGGGGGGACAGGGAGGTTTGGTCAGCCCCAGCATTTT. The whole variable domain, remainder taken from reference TRBV7-9 and TRBJ1-5, is DTGVSQNPRHKITKRGQNVTFRCDPISEHNRLYWYRQTLGQGPEFLTYFQNEAQLEKSRLLSDRFSAERPKGSFSTLEIQRTEQGDSAMYLCASSPPGGTGRFGQPQHFGDGTRLSIL.

This clone was recorded a few times. The V call is TRBV5-3, the J call TRBJ1-1, with no clear D. TRBV5-3 qualifies as an ORF whose function is uncertain. V lost 6 bases, J lost 0 bases, and 12 bases lay in between. The CDR3 sequence is 14 residues long. The CDR3 sequence is CARNRWRLNTEAFF. CDR3 sequence (DNA): TGTGCCAGAAACCGATGGAGGCTGAACACTGAAGCTTTCTTT.

The table lists this clone with a few counts. The genes are TRBV2 and TRBJ1-1, with 8 nucleotides matching TRBD1. The ends lost 7 bases at V and 8 bases at J; junction bases unmatched: 6. The germline V gene encodes CDR1 SNHLY and CDR2 FYNNEI. The CDR3 loop spans 12 amino acids. The CDR3 sequence: CASNQDRVEAFF. DNA of the CDR3: TGTGCCAGCAACCAGGACAGGGTAGAAGCTTTCTTT.

The CDR3 protein is CASSFGRNTEAFF. The CDR3 DNA is TGTGCCAGTAGTTTCGGGAGGAACACTGAAGCTTTCTTT. The chain joins TRBV19 to TRBJ1-1; D uncertain. Trimming shortened V by 5 bases and J by 1 base, and 8 bases separated the two germline ends. This CDR3 region has 13 residues. Germline assignment: CDR1 LNHDA and CDR2 SQIVND (reference sequence).

The rearrangement links TRBV28 to TRBJ1-4; D not certain. Between the trimmed V and J ends, which lost 6 bases and 8 bases, there was a span of 13 bases. CDR1 is MDHEN, CDR2 SYDVKM, per germline. This CDR3 is 13 amino acids long. CDR3 protein: CASRALESEKLFF. In DNA form, the CDR3 reads TGTGCCAGCAGAGCCCTGGAATCGGAAAAACTGTTTTTT.

On this clone itself: This sample also contains other DNA sequences that code for the same CDR3. The chain couples TRBV7-2 to TRBJ2-1; 9 nucleotides align to TRBD2. Trimming at V came to 3 bases and at J to 4 bases, leaving 4 bases not matched to a gene. This CDR3 contains 15 residues. Germline CDR1 reads SGHTA; CDR2 reads FQGNSA. CDR3 sequence reads: CASSLTSGKYNEQFF. The CDR3 bases are TGTGCCAGCAGCTTGACTAGCGGAAAATACAATGAGCAGTTCTTC.

The rearrangement links TRBV4-2 to TRBJ1-1; D gene uncertain. The length of the CDR3 is 15 residues. The germline gives CDR1 LGHNA, CDR2 YNFKEQ. The ends were cut back, 3 bases at V and 1 base at J, with 12 bases in the middle. The CDR3 reads CASSQMSTENTEAFF. The CDR3 DNA follows: TGTGCCAGCAGCCAGATGTCCACTGAGAACACTGAAGCTTTCTTT.

CDR3 protein: CAWSVGNGYQETQYF. The CDR3 region has the DNA TGTGCCTGGAGTGTGGGAAACGGGTACCAAGAGACCCAGTACTTC. The chain carries TRBV30 and TRBJ2-5; D gene unclear. The CDR3 contains 15 residues. With 0 bases removed from V and 0 bases from J, the gap between germline ends came to 11 bases. Germline CDR1 GTSNPN, CDR2 SVGIG (reference sequence).

The rearrangement links TRBV4-1 to TRBJ2-7; TRBD1 matches 8 bases. Trimming at V came to 4 bases and at J to 7 bases, leaving 12 bases not matched to a gene. Germline lookup yields CDR1 MGHRA and CDR2 YSYEKL. CDR3 length: 15 residues. The CDR3 nucleotides are TGCGCCAGCAGCCCCGGACAGGGTTTATCGTGGGAGCAGTACTTC. This sequence encodes CASSPGQGLSWEQYF.

The rearrangement links TRBV19 to TRBJ2-6; TRBD1 aligns across 9 bases. The CDR3 length is 16 residues. Germline V gene data show CDR1 as LNHDA and CDR2 as SQIVND (reference sequence). Losses at the gene ends were 5 bases for V and 1 base for J; bases not matched to a gene: 3. For the CDR3, the DNA is TGTGCCAGTAGTCCGGACAGGGGATCTGGGGCCAACGTCCTGACTTTC. Translated, it gives CASSPDRGSGANVLTF.

This rearrangement joins TRBV4-1 to TRBJ1-1; 8 positions agree with TRBD1. Germline CDR1 MGHRA, CDR2 YSYEKL. The CDR3 runs to 16 residues. V shed 3 bases, J shed 3 bases, and the junction held 9 bases outside the gene matches. The CDR3 nucleotides are TGCGCCAGCAGCCAGGACAGGGTAAGGCCCCACACTGAAGCTTTCTTT. Translation gives CASSQDRVRPHTEAFF.

V gene TRBV6-4 combines with J gene TRBJ1-4, with no clear D. Germline V gene lookup returns CDR1 MRHNA and CDR2 SNTAGT. The V end was cut by 2 bases, the J end by 0 bases, with 22 bases between. The CDR3 is made up of 20 amino acids. The CDR3 DNA reads TGTGCCAGCAGTGACCCTACCTCGACGGCCCTCGTCGCAACTAATGAAAAACTGTTTTTT. As protein: CASSDPTSTALVATNEKLFF.

This clone was counted a single time. This chain joins TRBV5-6 and TRBJ1-2, with 7 bases aligning to TRBD1. The CDR3 contains 12 residues. Trimming at V came to 6 bases and at J to 7 bases, leaving 6 bases not matched to a gene. Germline assignment: CDR1 SGHDT and CDR2 YYEEEE. CDR3 nucleotides: TGTGCCAGCATCCGACAGGGAAGTGGCTACACCTTC. This encodes CASIRQGSGYTF.

V usage is TRBV4-2 and J usage is TRBJ2-7; no clear D. The CDR3 is 15 amino acids. The V end was cut by 4 bases, the J end by 0 bases, with 13 bases between. CDR1 and CDR2 from the germline V gene are LGHNA and YNFKEQ. CDR3 nucleotide sequence: TGTGCCAGCAGCCCTCTGTCCTTGAGCTCCTACGAGCAGTACTTC. It encodes CASSPLSLSSYEQYF.

This clone was observed once. The chain recombines TRBV7-9 with TRBJ1-1; D gene unclear. With 8 bases removed from V and 0 bases from J, the gap between germline ends came to 10 bases. Germline loops: CDR1 SEHNR, CDR2 FQNEAQ (reference sequence). This CDR3 comprises 13 residues. CDR3 in amino acids: CASRGSMNTEAFF. The CDR3 DNA reads as TGTGCCAGCCGCGGCAGTATGAACACTGAAGCTTTCTTT.